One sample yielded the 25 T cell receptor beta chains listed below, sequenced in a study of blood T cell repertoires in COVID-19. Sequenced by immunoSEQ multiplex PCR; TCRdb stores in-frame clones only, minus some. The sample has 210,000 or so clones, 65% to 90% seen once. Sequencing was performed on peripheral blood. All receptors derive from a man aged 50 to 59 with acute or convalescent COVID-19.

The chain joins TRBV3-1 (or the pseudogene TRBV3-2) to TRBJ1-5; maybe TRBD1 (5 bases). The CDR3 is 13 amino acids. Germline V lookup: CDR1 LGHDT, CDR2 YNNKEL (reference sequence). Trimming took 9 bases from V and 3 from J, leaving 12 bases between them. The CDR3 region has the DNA TGTGCCAGTAGCGACAGCCTCAATCAGCCCCAGCATTTT. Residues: CASSDSLNQPQHF.

The CDR3 spells CASSLAGETQYF. The CDR3 nucleotides are TGTGCCAGCAGCTTAGCCGGAGAGACCCAGTACTTC. The V call is TRBV7-6, the J call TRBJ2-5, with D unclear. The CDR3 is made up of 12 amino acids. V dropped 0 bases and J dropped 4 bases, with 3 bases sitting between them. Germline lookup yields CDR1 SGHVS and CDR2 FNYEAQ.

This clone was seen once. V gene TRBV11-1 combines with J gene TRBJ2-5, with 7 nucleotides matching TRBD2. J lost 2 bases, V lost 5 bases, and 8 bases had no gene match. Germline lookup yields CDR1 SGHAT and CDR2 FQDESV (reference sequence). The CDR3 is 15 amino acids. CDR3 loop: CASSQGGTPQETQYF. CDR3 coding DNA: TGTGCCAGCAGCCAGGGAGGGACCCCACAAGAGACCCAGTACTTC.

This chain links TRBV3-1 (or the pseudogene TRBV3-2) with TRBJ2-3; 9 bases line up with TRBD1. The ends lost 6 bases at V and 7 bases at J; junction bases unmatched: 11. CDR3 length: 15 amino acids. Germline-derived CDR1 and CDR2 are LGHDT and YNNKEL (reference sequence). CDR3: CASRAPGQGLNTQYF. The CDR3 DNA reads TGTGCCAGCAGGGCTCCGGGACAGGGCCTAAATACGCAGTATTTT.

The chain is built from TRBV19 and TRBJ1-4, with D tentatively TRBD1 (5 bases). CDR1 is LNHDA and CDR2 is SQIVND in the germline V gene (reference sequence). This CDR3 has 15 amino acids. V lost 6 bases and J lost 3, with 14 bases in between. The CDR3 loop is CASRGLQGSNEKLFF. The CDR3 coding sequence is TGTGCCAGTAGGGGTCTTCAGGGTTCTAATGAAAAACTGTTTTTT. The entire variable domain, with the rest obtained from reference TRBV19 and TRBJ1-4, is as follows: DGGITQSPKYLFRKEGQNVTLSCEQNLNHDAMYWYRQDPGQGLRLIYYSQIVNDFQKGDIAEGYSVSREKKESFPLTVTSAQKNPTAFYLCASRGLQGSNEKLFFGSGTQLSVL.

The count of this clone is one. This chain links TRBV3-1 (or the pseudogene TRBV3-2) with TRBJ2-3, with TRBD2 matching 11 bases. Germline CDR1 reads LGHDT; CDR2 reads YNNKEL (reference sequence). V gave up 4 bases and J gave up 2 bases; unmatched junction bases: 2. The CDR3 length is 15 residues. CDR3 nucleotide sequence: TGTGCCAGCAGCCTAGCGGGGGGGTCCACAGATACGCAGTATTTT. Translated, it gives CASSLAGGSTDTQYF.

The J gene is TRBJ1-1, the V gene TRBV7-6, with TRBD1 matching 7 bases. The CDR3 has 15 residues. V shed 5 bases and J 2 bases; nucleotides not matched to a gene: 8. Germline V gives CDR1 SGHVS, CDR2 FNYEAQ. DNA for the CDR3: TGTGCCAGCAGCCCATCCGGGACAGCAAACACTGAAGCTTTCTTT. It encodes CASSPSGTANTEAFF.

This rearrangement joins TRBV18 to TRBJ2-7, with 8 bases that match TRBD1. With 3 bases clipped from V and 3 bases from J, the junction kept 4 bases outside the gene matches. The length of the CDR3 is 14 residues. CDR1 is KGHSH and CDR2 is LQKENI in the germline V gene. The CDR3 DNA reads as TGTGCCAGCTCACCGGGACAGGAATTCTACGAGCAGTACTTC. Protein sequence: CASSPGQEFYEQYF. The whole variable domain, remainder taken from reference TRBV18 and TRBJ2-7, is NAGVMQNPRHLVRRRGQEARLRCSPMKGHSHVYWYRQLPEEGLKFMVYLQKENIIDESGMPKERFSAEFPKEGPSILRIQQVVRGDSAAYFCASSPGQEFYEQYFGPGTRLTVT.

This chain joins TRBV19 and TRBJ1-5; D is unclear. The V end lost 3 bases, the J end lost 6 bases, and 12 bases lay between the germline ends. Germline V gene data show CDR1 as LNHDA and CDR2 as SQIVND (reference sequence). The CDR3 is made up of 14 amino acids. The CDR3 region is CASSIGAGGQPQHF. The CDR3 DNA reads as TGTGCCAGTAGTATCGGAGCGGGCGGTCAGCCCCAGCATTTT.

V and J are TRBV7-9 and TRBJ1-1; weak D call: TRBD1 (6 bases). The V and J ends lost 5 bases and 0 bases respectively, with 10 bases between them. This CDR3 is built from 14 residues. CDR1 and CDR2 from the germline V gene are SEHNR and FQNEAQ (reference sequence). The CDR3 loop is CASSPGQLNTEAFF. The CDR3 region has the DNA TGTGCCAGCAGCCCCGGACAGCTGAACACTGAAGCTTTCTTT.

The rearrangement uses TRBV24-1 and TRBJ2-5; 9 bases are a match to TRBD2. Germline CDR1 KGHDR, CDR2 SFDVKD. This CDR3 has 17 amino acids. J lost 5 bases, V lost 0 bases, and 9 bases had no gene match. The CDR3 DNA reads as TGTGCCACCAGTGATTTGATCGTAGCGGGGGCGGGGGAGACCCAGTACTTC. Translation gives CATSDLIVAGAGETQYF.

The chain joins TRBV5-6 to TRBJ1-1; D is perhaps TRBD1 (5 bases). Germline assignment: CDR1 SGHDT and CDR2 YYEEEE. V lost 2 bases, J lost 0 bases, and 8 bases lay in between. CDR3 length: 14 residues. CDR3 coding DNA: TGTGCCAGCAGCTTTTTACAGGTGAACACTGAAGCTTTCTTT. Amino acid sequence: CASSFLQVNTEAFF.

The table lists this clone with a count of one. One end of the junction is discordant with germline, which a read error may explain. The chain's CDR3 is CASWDYGQEVVF. For the CDR3, the DNA is TGTGCCAGCTGGGATTACGGGCAGGAGGTGGTCTTT. This chain uses TRBV3-1 (or the pseudogene TRBV3-2) with TRBJ1-1; unclear D gene. Germline lookup yields CDR1 LGHDT and CDR2 YNNKEL (reference sequence). This CDR3 region has 12 residues.

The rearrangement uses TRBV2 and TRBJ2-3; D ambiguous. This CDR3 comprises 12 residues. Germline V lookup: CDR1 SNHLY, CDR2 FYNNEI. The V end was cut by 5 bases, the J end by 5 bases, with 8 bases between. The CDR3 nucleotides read TGTGCCAGCAGTCAACAGCTAGATACGCAGTATTTT. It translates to CASSQQLDTQYF. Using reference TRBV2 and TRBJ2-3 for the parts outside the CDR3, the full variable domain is EPEVTQTPSHQVTQMGQEVILRCVPISNHLYFYWYRQILGQKVEFLVSFYNNEISEKSEIFDDQFSVERPDGSNFTLKIRSTKLEDSAMYFCASSQQLDTQYFGPGTRLTVL.

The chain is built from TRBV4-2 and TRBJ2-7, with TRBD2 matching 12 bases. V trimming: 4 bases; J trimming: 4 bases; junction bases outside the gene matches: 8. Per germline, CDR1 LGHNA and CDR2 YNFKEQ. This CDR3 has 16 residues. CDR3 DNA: TGTGCCAGCAGCCGGGATCTAGCGGGGGGGCTTTACGAGCAGTACTTC. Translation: CASSRDLAGGLYEQYF.

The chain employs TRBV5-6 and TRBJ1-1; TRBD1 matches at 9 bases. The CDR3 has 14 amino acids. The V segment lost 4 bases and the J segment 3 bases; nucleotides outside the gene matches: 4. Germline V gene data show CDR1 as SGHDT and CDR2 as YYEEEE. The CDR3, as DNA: TGTGCCAGCAGCCGGACAGGGGATTACACTGAAGCTTTCTTT. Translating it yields CASSRTGDYTEAFF.

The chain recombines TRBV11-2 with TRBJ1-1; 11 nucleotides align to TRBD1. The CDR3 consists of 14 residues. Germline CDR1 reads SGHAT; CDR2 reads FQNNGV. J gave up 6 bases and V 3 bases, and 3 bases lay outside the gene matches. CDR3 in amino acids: CASSFGQGASEAFF. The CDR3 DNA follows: TGTGCCAGCAGCTTCGGACAGGGGGCATCTGAAGCTTTCTTT.

CDR3 residues: CASSDLAGRDQPQHF. DNA for the CDR3: TGTGCCAGCAGTGACCTGGCAGGGCGAGATCAGCCCCAGCATTTT. The chain links TRBV6-2 or TRBV6-3 to TRBJ1-5; D might be TRBD1 (5 bases). Germline V gene sequence: CDR1 MNHEY, CDR2 SVGEGT. The CDR3 is made up of 15 amino acids. The V end was cut by 5 bases, the J end by 5 bases, with 16 bases between.

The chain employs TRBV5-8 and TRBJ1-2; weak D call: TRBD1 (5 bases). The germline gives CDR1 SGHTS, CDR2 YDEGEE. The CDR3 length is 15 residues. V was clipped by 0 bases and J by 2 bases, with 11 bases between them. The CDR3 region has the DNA TGTGCCAGCAGCTTGGACCACAGGAAAAACTATGGCTACACCTTC. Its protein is CASSLDHRKNYGYTF.

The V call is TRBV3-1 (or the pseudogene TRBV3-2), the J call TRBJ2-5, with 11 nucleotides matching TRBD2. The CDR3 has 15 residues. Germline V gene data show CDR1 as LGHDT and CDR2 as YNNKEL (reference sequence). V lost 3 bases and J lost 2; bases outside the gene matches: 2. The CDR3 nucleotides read TGTGCCAGCAGCCAGAGACTAGCGGGGCAAGAGACCCAGTACTTC. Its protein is CASSQRLAGQETQYF.

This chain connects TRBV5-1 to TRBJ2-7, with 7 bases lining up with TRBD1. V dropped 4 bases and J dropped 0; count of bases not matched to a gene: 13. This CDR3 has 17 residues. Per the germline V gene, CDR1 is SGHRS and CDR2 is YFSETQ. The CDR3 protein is CASSPKRGLAISYEQYF. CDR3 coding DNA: TGCGCCAGCAGCCCCAAAAGGGGGCTAGCCATCTCCTACGAGCAGTACTTC.

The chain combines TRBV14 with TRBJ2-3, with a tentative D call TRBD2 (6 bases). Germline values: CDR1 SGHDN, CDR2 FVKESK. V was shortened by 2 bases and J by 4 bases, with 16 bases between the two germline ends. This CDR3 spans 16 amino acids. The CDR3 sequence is CASSQNLRLVPDTQYF. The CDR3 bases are TGTGCCAGCAGCCAAAATCTTAGACTAGTTCCAGATACGCAGTATTTT.

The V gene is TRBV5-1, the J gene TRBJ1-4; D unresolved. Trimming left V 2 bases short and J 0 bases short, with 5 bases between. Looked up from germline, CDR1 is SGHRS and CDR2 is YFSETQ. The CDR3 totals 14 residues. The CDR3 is CASSFGATNEKLFF. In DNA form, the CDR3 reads TGCGCCAGCAGCTTCGGTGCAACTAATGAAAAACTGTTTTTT.

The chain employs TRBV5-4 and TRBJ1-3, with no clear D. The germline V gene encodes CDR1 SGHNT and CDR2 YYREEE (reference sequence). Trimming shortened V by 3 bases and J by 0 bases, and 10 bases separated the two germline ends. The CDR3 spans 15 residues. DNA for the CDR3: TGTGCCAGCAGCTCGCGTTTAGACTCTGGAAACACCATATATTTT. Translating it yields CASSSRLDSGNTIYF.

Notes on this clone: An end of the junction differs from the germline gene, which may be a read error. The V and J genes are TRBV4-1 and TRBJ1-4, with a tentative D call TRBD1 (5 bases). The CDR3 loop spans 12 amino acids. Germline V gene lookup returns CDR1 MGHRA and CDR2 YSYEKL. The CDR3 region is CASSQGRTGLRF. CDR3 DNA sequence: TGCGCCAGCAGCCAAGGGCGAACAGGCCTCCGGTTT.